Below are 3 T cell receptor beta chains sequenced from a single sample in a study of shared clonotypes between healthy human individuals. Method: immunoSEQ multiplex PCR; TCRdb's copy keeps in-frame clones and lacks some. The data show approximately 2.3 million clones, 80% to 95% seen once. The sample comprised naive CD4+ T cells from PBMCs. Subset of the sample: CD45RA+ positively selected. Source of these receptors: a man aged 18 to 30 in good health. Some clones in this sample may be carry-over from other donors' samples.

The V call is TRBV15, the J call TRBJ2-3; D not certain. This CDR3 comprises 16 residues. Trimming left V 0 bases short and J 0 bases short, with 10 bases between. Germline loops: CDR1 LNHNV, CDR2 YYDKDF (reference sequence). The CDR3 is CATSRDGTASTDTQYF. The CDR3 nucleotides are TGTGCCACCAGCAGAGATGGCACGGCTAGCACAGATACGCAGTATTTT.

The chain combines TRBV7-9 with TRBJ2-3, with D maybe TRBD2 (5 bases). The germline CDR1 and CDR2 sequences are SEHNR and FQNEAQ (reference sequence). V lost 7 bases and J 2 bases, leaving 16 bases between the germline ends. CDR3 length: 15 amino acids. CDR3 in DNA: TGTGCCAGCACCAAGAACAGCGGCCTCACAGATACGCAGTATTTT. Amino acids: CASTKNSGLTDTQYF.

The chain combines TRBV11-2 with TRBJ2-7; D is unclear. V was cut by 6 bases and J by 4 bases, with 10 bases left in between. Per germline, CDR1 SGHAT and CDR2 FQNNGV. This CDR3 comprises 12 residues. As DNA, the CDR3 is TGTGCCAGCAGTATTCAACTTTACGAGCAGTACTTC. This translates into CASSIQLYEQYF. Full variable domain (remainder filled in from reference TRBV11-2 and TRBJ2-7): EAGVAQSPRYKIIEKRQSVAFWCNPISGHATLYWYQQILGQGPKLLIQFQNNGVVDDSQLPKDRFSAERLKGVDSTLKIQPAKLEDSAVYLCASSIQLYEQYFGPGTRLTVT.